This T cell receptor beta chain was profiled in a study of T cells in narcolepsy listed by TCRdb under 2018. Some background on the complete study: Healthy control donors were enrolled in the study alongside patients who had narcolepsy type 1 or type 2 (NT1, NT2). To look for autoreactive T cells in narcolepsy patients that target self-antigens of hypocretin neurons (hypocretin, TRIB2), the study used TCR Vbeta sequencing to follow clonotypes in blood and CSF.

In the germline V gene, CDR1 corresponds to SGHRS and CDR2 to YFSETQ. There are 15 amino acids in the CDR3, from cysteine to phenylalanine inclusive. The entry retains the CDR3 DNA only, 45 bases that are in frame from base 1. V lost 5 bases and J lost 7 bases, and the count of bases not matched to a germline gene is 7. General findings and caveats noted by the study authors: In plots comparing CSF and blood CD4+ T cell clonotypes from the same patient, HCRT-specific and TRIB2-specific autoreactive clonotypes were highlighted. Autoreactive clonotypes were reported to be detected serially in the blood of the same patients and of different patients, but not in the blood of healthy controls. No sequences matching autoreactive T cell clones were present in some of the blood memory CD4+ repertoires from patients and controls. Patients and controls had similar numbers of sequenced blood memory CD4+ clonotypes, with averages of about 39,494 in patients and 30,000 to 35,000 in controls.

On this clone: This receptor's antigen is unknown. Base qualities are not recorded, but no much larger clone differs from it by a single base.

Receptors were amplified or captured by the immunoSEQ multiplex PCR assay. TCRdb took this table from immuneACCESS and kept in-frame rearrangements with V and J called. Such tables lack part of the clones; where checked against another copy, unresolved V genes explain under half of the gap, and the rest is unexplained. Within this sample are 20,000 to 30,000 clones, with almost 85% of them counted one time only. The ten top clones hold roughly 10% of the sample. Memory CD4+ T cells were sorted ex vivo from peripheral blood of narcolepsy patients and healthy controls for TCR Vbeta sequencing. The V and J genes are TRBV5-1 and TRBJ2-1; 12 of the junction bases match TRBD2. What was sequenced was memory (CD45RA-) CD4+ T cells from blood. Sample cell subset or site, as interpreted from the label and publication: memory T cells sorted ex vivo from peripheral blood. The sequence was obtained from a human donor in good health. The CDR3 protein: CASRPLAGGRNEQFF. The sequence in DNA is TGCGCCAGCAGGCCACTAGCGGGAGGACGAAATGAGCAGTTCTTC.